The following is a T cell receptor (beta chain) sequence with its context. These data are taken from a study of blood T cell repertoires in COVID-19. Assay: immunoSEQ multiplex PCR; the TCRdb copy retains only in-frame clones and omits some. The sample holds 200,000 to 300,000 clones, around nine tenths seen once. J lost 0 bases, V lost 8 bases, and 9 bases had no gene match. Germline assignment: CDR1 LNHDA and CDR2 SQIVND (reference sequence). The CDR3 spans 16 residues. Sequenced material: PBMCs or T cells enriched from blood (not recorded which). The chain recombines TRBV19 with TRBJ2-2; 7 nucleotides agree with TRBD2. The sequence was collected from a woman aged 18-30 years who had recovered from COVID-19. CDR3 DNA sequence: TGTGCCAGTCGCCAACCTGGGGGGGCGAACACCGGGGAGCTGTTTTTT. It is translated as CASRQPGGANTGELFF.